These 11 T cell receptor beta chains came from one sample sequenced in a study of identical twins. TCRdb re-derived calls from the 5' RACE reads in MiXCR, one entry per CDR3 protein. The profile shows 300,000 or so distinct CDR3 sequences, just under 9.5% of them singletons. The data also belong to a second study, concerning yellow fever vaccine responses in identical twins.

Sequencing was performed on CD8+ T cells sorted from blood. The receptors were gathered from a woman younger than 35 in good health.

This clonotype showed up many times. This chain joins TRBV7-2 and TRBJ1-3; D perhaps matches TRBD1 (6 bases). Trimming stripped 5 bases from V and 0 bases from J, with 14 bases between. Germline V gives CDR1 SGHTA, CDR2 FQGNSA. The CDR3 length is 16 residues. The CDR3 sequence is CASSERTVDSGNTIYF. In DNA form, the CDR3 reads TGTGCCAGCAGCGAACGGACAGTGGACTCTGGAAACACCATATATTTT.

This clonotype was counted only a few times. CDR3 sequence reads: CASSLGTVEEQYF. Written as DNA, the CDR3 is TGTGCCAGCAGCTTAGGGACAGTGGAAGAGCAGTACTTC. The chain is built from TRBV7-9 and TRBJ2-7; tentative D call: TRBD1 (6 bases). The CDR3 has 13 amino acids. Germline V gene data show CDR1 as SEHNR and CDR2 as FQNEAQ (reference sequence). The ends were cut back, 1 base at V and 7 bases at J, with 11 bases in the middle.

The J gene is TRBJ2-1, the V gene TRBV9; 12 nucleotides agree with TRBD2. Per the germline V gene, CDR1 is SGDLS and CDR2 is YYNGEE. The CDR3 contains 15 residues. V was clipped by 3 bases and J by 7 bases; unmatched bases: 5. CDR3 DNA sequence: TGTGCCAGCAGCGCATCCGGGACTAGCGGGAATGAGCAGTTCTTC. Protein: CASSASGTSGNEQFF.

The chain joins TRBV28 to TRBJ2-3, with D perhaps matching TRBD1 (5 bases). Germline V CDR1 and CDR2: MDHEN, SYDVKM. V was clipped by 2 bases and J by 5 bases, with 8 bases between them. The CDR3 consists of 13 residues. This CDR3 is CASSLLDRDTQYF. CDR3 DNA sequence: TGTGCCAGCAGTTTACTTGACAGAGATACGCAGTATTTT.

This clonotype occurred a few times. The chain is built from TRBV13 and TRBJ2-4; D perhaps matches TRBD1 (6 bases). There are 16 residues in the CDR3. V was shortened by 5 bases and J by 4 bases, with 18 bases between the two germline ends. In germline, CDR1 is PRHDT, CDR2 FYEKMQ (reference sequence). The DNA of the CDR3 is TGTGCCAGCAGCCCACCTCCCGACGGACAGAAAAACATTCAGTACTTC. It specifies CASSPPPDGQKNIQYF.

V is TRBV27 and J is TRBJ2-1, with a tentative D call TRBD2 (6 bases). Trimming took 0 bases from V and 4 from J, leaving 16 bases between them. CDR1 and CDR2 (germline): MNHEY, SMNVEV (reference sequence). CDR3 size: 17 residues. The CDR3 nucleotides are TGTGCCAGCAGTTTATCGGCTTGGGCTAGCGAGTACAATGAGCAGTTCTTC. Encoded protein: CASSLSAWASEYNEQFF.

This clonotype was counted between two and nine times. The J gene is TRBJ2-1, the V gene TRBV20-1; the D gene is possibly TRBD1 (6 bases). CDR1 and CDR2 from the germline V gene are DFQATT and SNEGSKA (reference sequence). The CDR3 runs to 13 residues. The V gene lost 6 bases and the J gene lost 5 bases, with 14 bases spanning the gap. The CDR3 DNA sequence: TGCAGTGCCCCCCGGGACACGAACAATGAGCAGTTCTTC. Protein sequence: CSAPRDTNNEQFF.

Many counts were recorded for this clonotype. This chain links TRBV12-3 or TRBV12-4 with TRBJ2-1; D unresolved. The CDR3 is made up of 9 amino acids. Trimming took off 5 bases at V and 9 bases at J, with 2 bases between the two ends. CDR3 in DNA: TGTGCCAGCAGTGCTGAGCAGTTCTTC. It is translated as CASSAEQFF.

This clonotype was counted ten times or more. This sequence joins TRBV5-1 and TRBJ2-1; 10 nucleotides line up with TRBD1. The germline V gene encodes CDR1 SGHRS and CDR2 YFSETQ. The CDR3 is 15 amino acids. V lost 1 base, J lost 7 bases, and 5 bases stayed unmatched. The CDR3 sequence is CASSLRQGAMNEQFF. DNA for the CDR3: TGCGCCAGCAGCTTGAGACAGGGGGCTATGAATGAGCAGTTCTTC.

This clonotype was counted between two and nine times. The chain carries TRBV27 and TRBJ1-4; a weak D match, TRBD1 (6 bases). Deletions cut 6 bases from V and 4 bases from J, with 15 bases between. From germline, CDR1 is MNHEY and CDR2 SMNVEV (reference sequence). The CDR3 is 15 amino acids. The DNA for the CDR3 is TGTGCCAGCAGCCCCGGACAGCCCATTAATGAAAAACTGTTTTTT. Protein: CASSPGQPINEKLFF. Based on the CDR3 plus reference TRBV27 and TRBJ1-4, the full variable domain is EAQVTQNPRYLITVTGKKLTVTCSQNMNHEYMSWYRQDPGLGLRQIYYSMNVEVTDKGDVPEGYKVSRKEKRNFPLILESPSPNQTSLYFCASSPGQPINEKLFFGSGTQLSVL.

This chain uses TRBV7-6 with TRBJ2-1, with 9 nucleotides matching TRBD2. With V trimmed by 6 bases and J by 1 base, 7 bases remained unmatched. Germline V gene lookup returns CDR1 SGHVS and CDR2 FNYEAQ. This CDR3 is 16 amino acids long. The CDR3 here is CASSGVAGVSYNEQFF. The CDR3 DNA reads TGTGCCAGCAGTGGAGTAGCGGGAGTGTCCTACAATGAGCAGTTCTTC.